The next 27 T cell receptor beta chains were all read from a single sample in a study of cytomegalovirus exposure and HLA in healthy donors (dated by TCRdb to the late 2010s). Libraries were constructed by the immunoSEQ multiplex PCR assay. A mixture of 60 forward primers for TCR Vbeta segments and 13 reverse primers for TCR Jbeta segments was used in the multiplex PCR. In its TCRdb copy, this immuneACCESS table keeps in-frame sequences only and misses some clones. Where compared with another copy, unresolved V genes explain less than half of these, and the others have no known cause. For this sample there are 150,000 to 200,000 clones; roughly 83% appear just once. The ten largest clones add up to about 0.25% of the sample. Sequenced material: PBMCs. Source of these receptors: a boy aged 5-17 years in good health and CMV-seronegative.

The chain combines TRBV7-2 with TRBJ2-3; D is possibly TRBD2 (6 bases). The CDR3 extends over 17 amino acids. Trimming removed 5 bases from V and 2 bases from J, with 20 bases in between. Germline assignment: CDR1 SGHTA and CDR2 FQGNSA. The CDR3 is CASSLSAPWGVTDTQYF. The CDR3 DNA reads TGTGCCAGCAGCCTCTCAGCCCCCTGGGGGGTCACAGATACGCAGTATTTT.

The rearrangement links TRBV7-3 to TRBJ1-1; D is perhaps TRBD1 (6 bases). The CDR3 consists of 13 residues. The germline V and J ends were trimmed by 4 bases and 0 bases, with 6 bases remaining between them. The germline V gene encodes CDR1 SGHTA and CDR2 FQGTGA. CDR3 sequence reads: CASSWTVNTEAFF. The CDR3 DNA sequence: TGTGCCAGCAGCTGGACAGTGAACACTGAAGCTTTCTTT.

The chain recombines TRBV4-3 with TRBJ2-3; 11 bases line up with TRBD2. The CDR3 is 18 amino acids. From germline, CDR1 is LGHNA and CDR2 YSLEER. Losses at the gene ends were 0 bases for V and 3 bases for J; bases not matched to a gene: 8. The CDR3 region is CASSQDFLAGGVTDTQYF. The CDR3 DNA reads TGCGCCAGCAGCCAAGATTTTCTAGCGGGGGGAGTAACAGATACGCAGTATTTT.

V usage is TRBV5-4 and J usage is TRBJ2-1, with D perhaps TRBD2 (5 bases). Trimming stripped 0 bases from V and 6 bases from J, with 19 bases between. The CDR3 sequence is 17 residues long. Germline V CDR1 and CDR2: SGHNT, YYREEE (reference sequence). The CDR3 spells CASSLGPTTLVGNEQFF. The CDR3 bases are TGTGCCAGCAGCTTGGGGCCGACTACTCTAGTAGGCAATGAGCAGTTCTTC.

The genes are TRBV13 and TRBJ2-6, with a weak D call TRBD2 (6 bases). Trimming stripped 5 bases from V and 0 bases from J, with 23 bases between. The germline V gene has CDR1 PRHDT and CDR2 FYEKMQ (reference sequence). This CDR3 has 20 residues. The CDR3 region has the DNA TGTGCCAGCAGCCTTAGTTCAATATTCGGAGGGCGCTCTGGGGCCAACGTCCTGACTTTC. Translated: CASSLSSIFGGRSGANVLTF.

The chain has TRBV9 and TRBJ2-7; no clear D. V lost 0 bases and J 2 bases, leaving 9 bases between the germline ends. CDR3 length: 14 residues. The germline gives CDR1 SGDLS, CDR2 YYNGEE. The CDR3 is CASSVAHGAYEQYF. The CDR3 region has the DNA TGTGCCAGCAGCGTAGCGCACGGAGCCTACGAGCAGTACTTC. The whole variable domain, filled in from reference TRBV9 and TRBJ2-7, reads DSGVTQTPKHLITATGQRVTLRCSPRSGDLSVYWYQQSLDQGLQFLIQYYNGEERAKGNILERFSAQQFPDLHSELNLSSLELGDSALYFCASSVAHGAYEQYFGPGTRLTVT.

This chain links TRBV30 with TRBJ1-5; D is undetermined. The germline V and J ends were trimmed by 0 bases and 3 bases, with 12 bases remaining between them. This CDR3 is 15 amino acids long. Germline lookup yields CDR1 GTSNPN and CDR2 SVGIG (reference sequence). The CDR3 sequence: CAWSVGAGNNQPQHF. The CDR3, as DNA: TGTGCCTGGAGTGTAGGTGCGGGGAACAATCAGCCCCAGCATTTT.

This rearrangement joins TRBV5-4 to TRBJ2-1; D possibly corresponds to TRBD2 (5 bases). Germline lookup yields CDR1 SGHNT and CDR2 YYREEE (reference sequence). This CDR3 contains 14 residues. Trimming shortened V by 4 bases and J by 7 bases, and 15 bases separated the two germline ends. CDR3 DNA: TGTGCCAGCAGCCCCTCCGGGCGGGTGAATGAGCAGTTCTTC. It is translated as CASSPSGRVNEQFF.

Details on this clone: The conserved phenylalanine or tryptophan normally closing the CDR3 is absent here, so this likely arose from a read error. V gene TRBV25-1 combines with J gene TRBJ1-2; maybe TRBD1 (5 bases). The V end lost 5 bases, the J end lost 2 bases, and 21 bases lay between the germline ends. The CDR3 runs to 17 residues. CDR1 MGHDK and CDR2 SYGVNS come from the germline V gene. The CDR3 reads CASSQNRGEQGNYGYTL. The CDR3 coding sequence is TGTGCCAGCAGTCAAAATCGGGGGGAGCAGGGAAACTATGGCTACACCCTC.

The genes are TRBV5-6 and TRBJ1-1; D is perhaps TRBD1 (5 bases). CDR3 length: 17 amino acids. V shed 0 bases and J shed 0 bases, with 15 bases lying between them. The V gene's germline CDR1 is SGHDT and CDR2 YYEEEE. The CDR3 sequence: CASSLVGSGLLNTEAFF. The CDR3 DNA reads as TGTGCCAGCAGCTTGGTTGGTTCGGGACTTTTGAACACTGAAGCTTTCTTT.

The chain employs TRBV19 and TRBJ1-5; 7 positions agree with TRBD1. The germline V gene has CDR1 LNHDA and CDR2 SQIVND (reference sequence). CDR3 length equals 13 residues. Trimming took 5 bases from V and 8 from J; bases not matched to a gene: 6. This chain's CDR3 is CASSADRAKPQHF. CDR3 nucleotides: TGTGCCAGTAGTGCCGACAGGGCGAAGCCCCAGCATTTT.

This clone was found once. The chain links TRBV5-4 to TRBJ2-3; D perhaps matches TRBD2 (5 bases). This CDR3 has 13 residues. Germline lookup yields CDR1 SGHNT and CDR2 YYREEE (reference sequence). The V end lost 4 bases, the J end lost 4 bases, and 10 bases lay between the germline ends. CDR3 DNA: TGTGCCAGCAGCCCGGAACTAGCAGATACGCAGTATTTT. Translating it yields CASSPELADTQYF.

V and J are TRBV28 and TRBJ2-7; D not certain. Trimming took off 5 bases at V and 4 bases at J, with 15 bases between the two ends. This CDR3 is 14 amino acids long. Germline CDR1 reads MDHEN; CDR2 reads SYDVKM. Here the CDR3 reads CASSKFPITYEQYF. The CDR3 nucleotides are TGTGCCAGCAGTAAGTTCCCTATTACGTACGAGCAGTACTTC.

V gene TRBV19 combines with J gene TRBJ2-7; 9 nucleotides line up with TRBD2. Germline V lookup: CDR1 LNHDA, CDR2 SQIVND (reference sequence). The length of the CDR3 is 14 residues. The V and J ends lost 3 bases and 2 bases, in that order; junction bases with no gene match: 2. CDR3 protein: CASSMAGGTYEQYF. Written as DNA, the CDR3 is TGTGCCAGTAGTATGGCGGGAGGGACCTACGAGCAGTACTTC.

V and J are TRBV5-8 and TRBJ2-1; no definite D call. The CDR3 sequence is 15 residues long. V was pared by 2 bases and J by 9 bases, with 18 bases between. Germline values: CDR1 SGHTS, CDR2 YDEGEE. CDR3 loop: CASSFLVTQSGEQFF. The CDR3 DNA reads TGTGCCAGCAGCTTTCTAGTTACCCAAAGTGGTGAGCAGTTCTTC. The variable domain in full, completed from reference TRBV5-8 and TRBJ2-1, reads EAGVTQSPTHLIKTRGQQATLRCSPISGHTSVYWYQQALGLGLQFLLWYDEGEERNRGNFPPRFSGRQFPNYSSELNVNALELEDSALYLCASSFLVTQSGEQFFGPGTRLTVL.

The chain is built from TRBV6-1 and TRBJ2-3; 8 bases fit TRBD2. The CDR3 is 15 amino acids. The junction had 5 bases not matched to a gene; V was cut back by 4 bases and J by 2 bases. CDR1 MNHNS and CDR2 SASEGT come from the germline V gene. CDR3 residues: CASSVELAVTDTQYF. CDR3 DNA: TGTGCCAGCAGTGTAGAACTAGCGGTCACAGATACGCAGTATTTT.

DNA of the CDR3: TGTGCCTGGAGTGTATTTCGGGGGACCAATTCACCCCTCCACTTT. It translates to CAWSVFRGTNSPLHF. This chain joins TRBV30 and TRBJ1-6; a weak D match, TRBD1 (5 bases). Deletions cut 0 bases from V and 7 bases from J, with 13 bases between. The CDR3 is 15 residues long. Looked up from germline, CDR1 is GTSNPN and CDR2 is SVGIG (reference sequence).

This chain uses TRBV6-1 with TRBJ1-1; D is perhaps TRBD1 (5 bases). CDR3 length equals 13 residues. The V gene lost 10 bases and the J gene lost 5 bases, with 17 bases spanning the gap. Germline CDR1 is MNHNS and CDR2 is SASEGT. The CDR3 region is CATRGRGGTEAFF. Here the CDR3 DNA reads TGTGCCACCCGGGGAAGGGGAGGTACTGAAGCTTTCTTT.

In this sample, this clone turned up a few times. The V gene is TRBV5-6, the J gene TRBJ2-3; TRBD2 might be the D (6 bases). CDR3 length: 16 amino acids. Germline V lookup: CDR1 SGHDT, CDR2 YYEEEE. V lost 4 bases and J 4 bases, leaving 19 bases between the germline ends. The CDR3 region is CASSQNLREKPDTQYF. CDR3 nucleotides: TGTGCCAGCAGCCAGAATTTACGGGAGAAGCCAGATACGCAGTATTTT. Using reference TRBV5-6 and TRBJ2-3 for the parts outside the CDR3, the full variable domain is DAGVTQSPTHLIKTRGQQVTLRCSPKSGHDTVSWYQQALGQGPQFIFQYYEEEERQRGNFPDRFSGHQFPNYSSELNVNALLLGDSALYLCASSQNLREKPDTQYFGPGTRLTVL.

The V and J genes are TRBV7-3 and TRBJ2-7, with D possibly TRBD2 on 5 matching bases. The CDR3 loop spans 13 amino acids. V lost 5 bases, J lost 1 base, and 9 bases lay in between. Germline CDR1 SGHTA, CDR2 FQGTGA. The CDR3 here is CASSPSGSYEQYF. The CDR3, as DNA: TGTGCCAGCAGCCCGAGCGGATCCTACGAGCAGTACTTC.

The chain carries TRBV2 and TRBJ1-4; unclear D gene. This CDR3 is 15 amino acids long. Per germline, CDR1 SNHLY and CDR2 FYNNEI. V dropped 4 bases and J dropped 4 bases, with 13 bases sitting between them. The DNA of the CDR3 is TGTGCCAGCAGTGGACGGAGGCCGAATAATGAAAAACTGTTTTTT. Translating gives CASSGRRPNNEKLFF.

The genes are TRBV27 and TRBJ1-4, with D tentatively TRBD1 (6 bases). The CDR3 loop spans 16 amino acids. V was clipped by 6 bases and J by 0 bases, with 14 bases between them. CDR1 and CDR2 (germline): MNHEY, SMNVEV (reference sequence). The CDR3 nucleotides are TGTGCCAGCAGCCAAGACAGGAGGCCAACTAATGAAAAACTGTTTTTT. It encodes CASSQDRRPTNEKLFF.

The rearrangement links TRBV10-3 to TRBJ2-1; 7 positions match TRBD2. Germline-derived CDR1 and CDR2 are ENHRY and SYGVKD. This CDR3 is 13 amino acids long. The J segment lost 6 bases and the V segment lost 5 bases, leaving 4 bases of the junction unmatched. The CDR3 sequence: CAISSGATNEQFF. The CDR3 nucleotides are TGTGCCATCAGTAGCGGGGCGACCAATGAGCAGTTCTTC.

The rearrangement links TRBV30 to TRBJ1-1; D gene unclear. Germline lookup yields CDR1 GTSNPN and CDR2 SVGIG (reference sequence). Trimming cost V 1 base and J 2 bases, with 17 bases left between them. This CDR3 is 16 amino acids long. Here the CDR3 reads CAWSEPPAGTNTEAFF. CDR3 coding DNA: TGTGCCTGGAGTGAACCTCCTGCGGGCACCAACACTGAAGCTTTCTTT.

This clone was observed a few times. One junction end does not reproduce the germline sequence, and a read error may be involved. V gene TRBV7-9 combines with J gene TRBJ1-1; no definite D call. The CDR3 runs to 18 residues. Germline V gene sequence: CDR1 SEHNR, CDR2 FQNEAQ (reference sequence). The CDR3 loop is CSSSLKRLWAGLDTEAFF. In DNA, the CDR3 is TGTTCCAGCAGCTTAAAACGTCTTTGGGCAGGATTGGACACTGAAGCTTTCTTT.

The CDR3 bases are TGTGCCAGCAGCCCCCCCGGGGGGTTCTACGAGCAGTACTTC. This gives the protein CASSPPGGFYEQYF. The V call is TRBV9, the J call TRBJ2-7, with TRBD2 matching over 7 bases. V shed 4 bases and J 3 bases; nucleotides not matched to a gene: 7. This CDR3 comprises 14 residues. Germline V gene data show CDR1 as SGDLS and CDR2 as YYNGEE.

CDR3: CASSLAAATNEKLFF. The CDR3 bases are TGTGCCAGCAGCTTAGCGGCAGCAACTAATGAAAAACTGTTTTTT. The chain uses TRBV7-3 and TRBJ1-4; D is uncertain. CDR1 and CDR2 (germline): SGHTA, FQGTGA. This CDR3 has 15 residues. V was clipped by 2 bases and J by 0 bases, with 7 bases between them. Supplemented by reference TRBV7-3 and TRBJ1-4, the full variable domain reads GAGVSQTPSNKVTEKGKYVELRCDPISGHTALYWYRQSLGQGPEFLIYFQGTGAADDSGLPNDRFFAVRPEGSVSTLKIQRTERGDSAVYLCASSLAAATNEKLFFGSGTQLSVL.